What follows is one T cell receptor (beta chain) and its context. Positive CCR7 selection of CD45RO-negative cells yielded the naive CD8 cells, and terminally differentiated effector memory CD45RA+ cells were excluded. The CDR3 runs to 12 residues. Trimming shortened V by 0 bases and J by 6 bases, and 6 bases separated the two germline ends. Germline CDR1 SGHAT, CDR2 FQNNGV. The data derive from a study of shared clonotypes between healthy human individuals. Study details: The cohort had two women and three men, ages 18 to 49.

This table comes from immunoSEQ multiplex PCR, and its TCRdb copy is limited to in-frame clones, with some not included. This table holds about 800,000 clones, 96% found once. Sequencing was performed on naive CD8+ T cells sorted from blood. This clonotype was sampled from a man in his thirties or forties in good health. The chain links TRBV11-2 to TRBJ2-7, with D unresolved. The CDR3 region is CASSLDDIEQYF. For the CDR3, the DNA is TGTGCCAGCAGCTTAGATGATATCGAGCAGTACTTC.